The present T cell receptor beta chain was sequenced within a study of cytomegalovirus exposure and HLA in healthy donors. Overall study: Most donors, 70% to 85% of over 350 genotyped, fell in the Caucasian-associated ancestry cluster. General study points: In a later analysis, donors in an Asian-associated ancestry cluster reportedly had fewer N-insertions in productive TCRs than the cohort mean.

Trimming cost V 9 bases and J 7 bases, with 19 bases left between them. Germline V gene data show CDR1 as SEHNR and CDR2 as FQNEAQ (reference sequence). This CDR3 has 13 residues. A note on this clone: Antigen: not known.

It was with 60 Vbeta and 13 Jbeta primers that the PCR ran. Here immunoSEQ multiplex PCR was the method, and the copy in TCRdb shows in-frame clones only, minus some. The sample has 250,000 to 350,000 clones, 86% seen once. Sequencing was carried out using PBMCs. This chain uses TRBV7-9 with TRBJ2-7, with D possibly being TRBD1 (8 bases). The source of this sequence is a man in his forties in good health and CMV-seropositive. The CDR3 DNA sequence: TGTGCCAGTGAGGGAGGGACAGGTGGAGAGCAGTACTTC. This translates into CASEGGTGGEQYF.